This TCR beta chain was identified during a study of a mutant IDH1 vaccine in newly diagnosed glioma. About the study: The first vaccination came 4-6 weeks after radiotherapy alone, or with temozolomide cycles.

Remarks on this clone: Its antigen is still unknown.

Stated time point: week 11, during vaccination. Each dose delivered 300 ug of mutant IDH1 20-mer peptide subcutaneously with imiquimod. Sequencing was performed with immunoSEQ multiplex PCR; in TCRdb, only in-frame clones are kept and a portion is missing. In the table there are just over 35,000 clones, under 90% of which are singletons. V was pared by 5 bases and J by 4 bases, with 12 bases of the junction left unmatched. The CDR3 length is 16 residues. Germline CDR1 and CDR2: SEHNR and FQNEAQ (reference sequence). Notes on the study in general: Pseudoprogression appeared unlinked to shifts in leading peripheral T cell clonotypes. Detectable vaccine-induced immune responses arose in 80% to 95% of patients.

The V gene is TRBV7-9, the J gene TRBJ2-7, with 9 bases identical to TRBD2. This receptor was identified in a woman aged 25 to 45 with glioma. Some clones in this sample may be carry-over from other donors' samples. The starting material was peripheral blood mononuclear cells (PBMCs), obtained from a glioma patient whose treatment included an IDH1 peptide vaccine. CDR3 amino acids: CASSPQVSGSSYEQYF. The DNA for the CDR3 is TGTGCCAGCAGCCCCCAGGTTAGCGGGAGTTCGTACGAGCAGTACTTC.